What follows are 22 T cell receptor beta chains derived from one specimen sequenced in a study of radiotherapy plus CTLA-4 blockade in lung cancer. Repertoires were generated with immunoSEQ multiplex PCR, while TCRdb's copy carries only in-frame clones and drops some. The profile shows roughly 75,000 clones, 78% of them singletons. Specimen: peripheral blood, collected from a patient treated with radiotherapy plus ipilimumab. These receptors all stem from a human donor with non-small cell lung cancer whose response to radiotherapy plus ipilimumab could not be evaluated. Some clones in this sample may be carry-over from other donors' samples.

This chain joins TRBV25-1 and TRBJ2-6; 8 bases are shared with TRBD2. With V trimmed by 4 bases and J by 2 bases, 7 bases remained unmatched. This CDR3 has 17 residues. Germline V gene sequence: CDR1 MGHDK, CDR2 SYGVNS. CDR3 sequence: CASSGPGGAPGANVLTF. The CDR3 DNA is TGTGCCAGCAGTGGACCCGGGGGGGCCCCTGGGGCCAACGTCCTGACTTTC.

V is TRBV2 and J is TRBJ1-6; possibly TRBD1 for D (6 bases). Trimming removed 8 bases at V and 6 bases at J, with 14 bases between. Per germline, CDR1 SNHLY and CDR2 FYNNEI. The CDR3 sequence is 14 residues long. This CDR3 is CASASDSRNSPLHF. CDR3 DNA: TGTGCCAGCGCTTCGGACAGCCGTAATTCACCCCTCCACTTT.

The CDR3 DNA sequence: TGTGCCAGCACGACTTCTCCGGGACAGGGCCCCGATGGCTACACCTTC. It yields the protein CASTTSPGQGPDGYTF. The chain is built from TRBV25-1 and TRBJ1-2, with 9 bases that match TRBD1. Germline V gene lookup returns CDR1 MGHDK and CDR2 SYGVNS. The CDR3 runs 16 residues. The trim removed 7 bases at V and 6 bases at J, leaving 15 bases unmatched.

The sample holds a few counts of this clone. The chain carries TRBV6-1 and TRBJ1-1; D is perhaps TRBD1 (6 bases). The V gene's germline CDR1 is MNHNS and CDR2 SASEGT. CDR3 length equals 19 residues. Trimming cost V 2 bases and J 5 bases, with 27 bases left between them. The CDR3 DNA reads TGTGCCAGCAGTGAAAGGGGAGGGGTTCGTGGGGGCCCGCTAACTGAAGCTTTCTTT. This translates into CASSERGGVRGGPLTEAFF.

V gene TRBV10-2 combines with J gene TRBJ2-3; D might be TRBD2 (6 bases). V dropped 4 bases and J dropped 0 bases, with 8 bases sitting between them. The CDR3 sequence is 14 residues long. CDR1 is WSHSY, CDR2 SAAADI, per germline. The CDR3 loop reads CASSGTTSTDTQYF. The CDR3 bases are TGCGCCAGCAGTGGGACTACCAGCACAGATACGCAGTATTTT.

This clone was detected a few times. The chain has TRBV5-1 and TRBJ2-1; 12 nucleotides line up with TRBD2. Germline V CDR1 and CDR2: SGHRS, YFSETQ. Trimming took 0 bases from V and 8 from J; bases not matched to a gene: 6. This CDR3 region has 16 residues. The CDR3 sequence is CASSLEPSGGVYEQFF. CDR3 bases: TGCGCCAGCAGCTTGGAACCTAGCGGGGGGGTCTATGAGCAGTTCTTC.

The chain combines TRBV28 with TRBJ2-1; 9 bases are shared with TRBD1. The CDR3 covers 16 residues. The V gene end was trimmed by 4 bases and the J gene end by 6 bases; junction bases not matched to a gene: 10. Germline CDR1 reads MDHEN; CDR2 reads SYDVKM. CDR3 sequence (DNA): TGTGCCAGCAGTTCACCGGGACAGGGTGGGGGCAATGAGCAGTTCTTC. Amino acids: CASSSPGQGGGNEQFF.

The V gene is TRBV10-3, the J gene TRBJ2-2, with a tentative D call TRBD2 (7 bases). The CDR3 has 16 amino acids. V lost 4 bases, J lost 7 bases, and 19 bases lay in between. CDR1 is ENHRY and CDR2 is SYGVKD in the germline V gene. The CDR3 DNA reads as TGTGCCATCAGTGGACCGCCGGGGGGCTTGGACGGGGAGCTGTTTTTT. It translates to CAISGPPGGLDGELFF.

The count of this clone is one. The chain is built from TRBV5-1 and TRBJ2-5; 9 positions match TRBD1. V shed 2 bases and J 5 bases; nucleotides not matched to a gene: 7. There are 15 residues in the CDR3. Germline V gives CDR1 SGHRS, CDR2 YFSETQ. The CDR3, as DNA: TGCGCCAGCAGCTTTGGGGGACAGGGCTGGGAGACCCAGTACTTC. As protein: CASSFGGQGWETQYF. The whole variable domain, remainder taken from reference TRBV5-1 and TRBJ2-5, is KAGVTQTPRYLIKTRGQQVTLSCSPISGHRSVSWYQQTPGQGLQFLFEYFSETQRNKGNFPGRFSGRQFSNSRSEMNVSTLELGDSALYLCASSFGGQGWETQYFGPGTRLLVL.

The chain joins TRBV30 to TRBJ1-2, with D hard to call. Trimming shortened V by 2 bases and J by 11 bases, and 18 bases separated the two germline ends. Per the germline V gene, CDR1 is GTSNPN and CDR2 is SVGIG (reference sequence). This CDR3 contains 13 residues. CDR3 sequence reads: CAWSMIIQGSYTF. The CDR3 DNA follows: TGTGCCTGGAGTATGATAATCCAAGGGAGTTACACCTTC.

The chain joins TRBV6-5 to TRBJ1-6, with 8 bases fitting TRBD1. Germline V gene sequence: CDR1 MNHEY, CDR2 SVGAGI. Unmatched junction bases numbered 6, after V lost 6 bases and J lost 8 bases. The CDR3 spans 14 residues. DNA for the CDR3: TGTGCCAGCAGATCAACAGGGGGTTATTCACCCCTCCACTTT. Its translation is CASRSTGGYSPLHF.

CDR3 coding DNA: TGCGCCAGCAGCCAAGATTGGGGACAGTACAATGAGCAGTTCTTC. This codes for CASSQDWGQYNEQFF. The rearrangement links TRBV4-3 to TRBJ2-1, with 7 bases matching TRBD1. The CDR3 length is 15 residues. Trimming took 0 bases from V and 4 from J; bases not matched to a gene: 3. The germline CDR1 and CDR2 sequences are LGHNA and YSLEER.

The V and J genes are TRBV7-8 and TRBJ1-1, with a possible D match to TRBD1 (5 bases). V was trimmed by 1 base and J by 0 bases, leaving 9 bases between them. CDR3 length: 15 amino acids. Germline V gives CDR1 SGHVS, CDR2 FQNEAQ. The CDR3 here is CASSLEGRVNTEAFF. The CDR3 DNA follows: TGTGCCAGCAGCTTAGAGGGCAGGGTGAACACTGAAGCTTTCTTT.

The CDR3 reads CASSEVRTGSAEAFF. The CDR3 DNA sequence: TGTGCCAGCAGTGAAGTACGTACCGGGAGTGCTGAAGCTTTCTTT. The chain uses TRBV6-1 and TRBJ1-1, with no clear D. CDR3 size: 15 residues. V was pared by 1 base and J by 6 bases, with 15 bases between. Germline lookup yields CDR1 MNHNS and CDR2 SASEGT.

J is TRBJ1-5 and V is TRBV28, with D possibly being TRBD1 (5 bases). Germline CDR1 reads MDHEN; CDR2 reads SYDVKM. There are 15 residues in the CDR3. V was trimmed by 7 bases and J by 0 bases, leaving 13 bases between them. CDR3: CASTQRGYSNQPQHF. The CDR3 DNA follows: TGTGCCAGCACCCAGCGGGGGTATAGCAATCAGCCCCAGCATTTT.

The chain couples TRBV7-2 to TRBJ2-5; D might be TRBD1 (6 bases). The CDR3 is 14 residues long. CDR1 and CDR2 (germline): SGHTA, FQGNSA. V was shortened by 5 bases and J by 1 base, with 11 bases between the two germline ends. The CDR3 region is CASSLRTVQETQYF. The CDR3 DNA reads as TGTGCCAGCAGCCTCCGGACAGTCCAAGAGACCCAGTACTTC.

The chain links TRBV28 to TRBJ1-4; D is unclear. V dropped 5 bases and J dropped 4 bases, with 11 bases sitting between them. The CDR3 extends over 14 amino acids. Germline V gives CDR1 MDHEN, CDR2 SYDVKM. Written as DNA, the CDR3 is TGTGCCAGCAGTCCACAGTGGTTTAATGAAAAACTGTTTTTT. This encodes CASSPQWFNEKLFF.

This sequence joins TRBV7-3 and TRBJ1-1, with 7 bases aligning to TRBD1. The CDR3 has 14 amino acids. V lost 6 bases, J lost 5 bases, and 9 bases stayed unmatched. Per the germline V gene, CDR1 is SGHTA and CDR2 is FQGTGA. The CDR3 is CASSSQGVLTEAFF. The CDR3, as DNA: TGTGCCAGCAGTTCCCAGGGGGTGCTGACTGAAGCTTTCTTT. Full variable domain (outside the CDR3, taken from reference TRBV7-3 and TRBJ1-1): GAGVSQTPSNKVTEKGKYVELRCDPISGHTALYWYRQSLGQGPEFLIYFQGTGAADDSGLPNDRFFAVRPEGSVSTLKIQRTERGDSAVYLCASSSQGVLTEAFFGQGTRLTVV.

The chain is built from TRBV10-3 and TRBJ2-1, with 8 bases identical to TRBD2. There are 14 residues in the CDR3. Trimming took 4 bases from V and 5 from J; bases not matched to a gene: 4. Germline loops: CDR1 ENHRY, CDR2 SYGVKD. The CDR3 DNA is TGTGCCATCAGTGGAGCGGGGGCTAACAATGAGCAGTTCTTC. Protein: CAISGAGANNEQFF.

The V call is TRBV4-1, the J call TRBJ1-4; TRBD1 is a possible D gene (6 bases). The germline V and J ends were trimmed by 3 bases and 4 bases, with 15 bases remaining between them. Germline CDR1 and CDR2: MGHRA and YSYEKL. CDR3 length equals 16 residues. The CDR3 is CASSHGDRTYNEKLFF. The CDR3 DNA is TGCGCCAGCAGCCACGGTGACAGGACCTATAATGAAAAACTGTTTTTT.

The genes are TRBV5-1 and TRBJ1-2, with 7 bases fitting TRBD1. The CDR3 loop spans 12 amino acids. J lost 8 bases, V lost 4 bases, and 5 bases had no gene match. Germline lookup yields CDR1 SGHRS and CDR2 YFSETQ. The CDR3, as DNA: TGCGCCAGCAGCACGGAGGACAGGGGCTACACCTTC. Residues: CASSTEDRGYTF.

The chain carries TRBV4-3 and TRBJ1-2; D is ambiguous. The CDR3 covers 15 residues. V was clipped by 4 bases and J by 8 bases, with 20 bases between them. Germline lookup yields CDR1 LGHNA and CDR2 YSLEER. The CDR3: CASSPYPESAGGYTF. The DNA for the CDR3 is TGCGCCAGCAGCCCCTACCCGGAGAGTGCGGGGGGCTACACCTTC.